This T cell receptor beta chain is drawn from a study of T cell clusters in autoimmune cytopenias. Tens of thousands of genome equivalents of blood DNA were amplified for TRB. TRB rearrangements were amplified by touch-down multiplex PCR with mixed TRB-A/B primers. TCRdb processed the multiplex PCR reads again and assigns one entry to each CDR3 protein, with no DNA. In all, the sample yields some 6,600 distinct CDR3 sequences. CDR1 is KGHSH and CDR2 is LQKENI in the germline V gene. The length of the CDR3 is 14 residues. Sequencing was performed on peripheral blood. This TCR was recovered from a human donor with an autoimmune cytopenia or autoimmune hepatitis (not recorded which). The V call is TRBV18, the J call TRBJ1-3; TCRdb names TRBD1, which stays unverified in the absence of DNA. CDR3 loop: CASSPDRGGNTIYF.